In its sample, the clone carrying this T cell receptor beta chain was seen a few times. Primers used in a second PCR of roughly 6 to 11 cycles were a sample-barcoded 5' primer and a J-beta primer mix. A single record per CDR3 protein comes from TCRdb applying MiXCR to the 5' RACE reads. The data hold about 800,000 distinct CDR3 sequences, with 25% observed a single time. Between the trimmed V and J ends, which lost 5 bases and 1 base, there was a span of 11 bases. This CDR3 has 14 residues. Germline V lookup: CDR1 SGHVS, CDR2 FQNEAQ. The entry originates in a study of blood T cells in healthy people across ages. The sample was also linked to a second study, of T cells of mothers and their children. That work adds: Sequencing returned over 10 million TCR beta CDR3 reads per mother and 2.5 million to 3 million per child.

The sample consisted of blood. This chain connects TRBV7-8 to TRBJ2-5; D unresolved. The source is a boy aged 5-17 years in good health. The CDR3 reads CASSPVGFQETQYF. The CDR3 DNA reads TGTGCCAGCAGCCCAGTGGGGTTCCAAGAGACCCAGTACTTC.